This T cell receptor (beta chain) emerged from a study of cytomegalovirus exposure and HLA in healthy donors (dated by TCRdb to the late 2010s). About the investigation overall: An earlier analysis of around 600 of the donors reported roughly 300 Gb of sequence data and 100 million to 140 million unique TCR beta sequences from around 200 million T cells. Along with the approximately 700-subject first cohort, a separate validation cohort of over a hundred different subjects was used. The study aimed to test whether cataloging public T cell receptors could reveal signatures of past pathogen exposure. Five DR-DQ haplotypes were treated as single units for association and clustering because of strong linkage in the cohort. In a later genetic analysis, genome-wide SNP genotypes for about three fifths of the 666 donors were used, and that subset was treated as a discovery cohort. Every repertoire in the discovery cohort had been generated on one and the same sequencing platform. Approximately 300 gigabases of sequencing data and approximately 80 million unique TCR sequences were included in an early release covering 550 to 650 HLA-typed donors. To predict cytomegalovirus infection status, the study brought together high-throughput TCR immunosequencing, statistical association of individual TCRs with disease status, and machine learning. HLA typing covered class I and class II loci at four-digit resolution. Typing coverage varied by locus: about 629-630 donors for A, B, C, DRB1 and DQB1; about 520 for DQA1; approximately 570 for DPA1; 450 to 480 for DPB1. The T cell repertoires of 550 to 850 subjects were profiled by immunosequencing and related to cytomegalovirus serostatus. Rather than drawing on any new phenotypic data, the later analysis identified candidate immune exposures from TCR beta sequences and the way those sequences occurred across donors. To decide whether each TCR beta V gene segment behaved as functional or pseudogenic, an earlier analysis of some 570 of the donors relied on high-throughput TCR beta sequencing. In a later analysis, previously published TCR beta repertoires from about 640 donors were re-analyzed and high-resolution HLA genotyping was added so that TCR occurrence patterns could be studied. Alongside the repertoire data, information on donor age, sex, ethnicity and CMV serostatus was compiled. Of the approximately 400 genotyped donors, over 70% fell in the genetic ancestry cluster associated with self-reported Caucasian donors. Among a few hundred genotyped donors of the cohort, an average of roughly 240,000 unique TCR beta nucleotide sequences were sequenced per donor, roughly 20% of them non-productive. Broader findings and caveats from the paper: V-gene and J-gene trimming of TCR beta chains was associated with a missense DCLRE1C variant in a later genetic analysis, and the association was replicated in an independent cohort. Roughly 15 rarely observed V segments, including chromosome 9 orphons, were excluded from the earlier analysis of a few hundred of the donors because counts were too low. Only TCR beta chains were sequenced in this cohort, and the absence of alpha or paired-chain data limited detectable features. Most TCR sequences were seen in very few donors, while some public TCRs were found in many individuals. The study listed 164 TCR beta chains as associated with cytomegalovirus. In a later analysis, TCR association rates were found to vary across HLA loci, with the most associated TCRs seen for DRB1 alleles and the fewest for HLA-C alleles. In both the original and validation cohorts, the classifier was reported to diagnose cytomegalovirus status with high specificity and sensitivity. In a later analysis, HLA-associated TCR beta chains were found to be more clonally expanded and to have lower generation probabilities than equally common non-associated chains. A further reported finding was that TCR beta sequences accurately predicted the HLA-A and HLA-B alleles for most subjects in the first cohort. Strong co-occurrence of HLA alleles, especially DR and DQ, made assigning TCR associations to individual alleles difficult. Because HLA typing was unavailable for some donors at each locus, only the typed subset was used in association tests. The authors suggested that the approach could potentially be extended to other disease states and immunological phenotypes. Linkage disequilibrium might explain the correlated functional status among segregating V segments, but an unknown experimental factor could not be ruled out. For the cohort, immune exposure information was limited to CMV serostatus. Several of the top co-occurrence clusters appeared to be linked to parvovirus B19, influenza, CMV and Epstein-Barr virus, according to a later analysis. In a later analysis, around 17,000 TCR beta sequences were associated with specific HLA alleles at a false discovery rate of 0.05. An earlier analysis of approximately 590 of the donors showed that most TCR beta V segments appeared in productive rearrangements either about 90% or about 30% of the time, which broadly matched IMGT annotations. Some IMGT-functional V segments, including TRBV6-2 and TRBV6-3, could not be distinguished by the 87-base-pair reads and were therefore excluded. A few of the identified cytomegalovirus-associated TCR beta chains were confirmed in vitro to be specific for cytomegalovirus antigens. Roughly uniform sequencing depth across donors was assumed in presence/absence analyses, although this assumption may not hold. According to a later genetic analysis, donors in an Asian-associated ancestry cluster had fewer N-insertions in productive TCRs than the approximately 650-donor mean. A cluster of highly shared sequence variants was judged likely to represent a technical artifact of the sequencing pipeline. According to a later analysis, most CMV-associated TCR beta chains appeared to be HLA-restricted, and the HLA associations seemed to be driven largely by CMV exposure.

From the cysteine up to the phenylalanine, the CDR3 has a length of 15 residues. Just the 45-base CDR3 DNA is kept, in frame starting at base 1. CDR1 SGDLS and CDR2 YYNGEE were looked up in the germline V gene. Compared with germline, V lacks 2 bases and J lacks 2 bases; bases without a gene match: 4. Libraries were constructed by the immunoSEQ multiplex PCR assay. For the multiplex PCR, a mixture combining 60 forward primers for TCR Vbeta segments and 13 reverse primers for TCR Jbeta segments was used. The CDR3 region of rearranged TCR beta genes was amplified from genomic DNA by a multiplex PCR assay. Amplified TCR beta libraries were sequenced as 87-base-pair reads on the Illumina HiSeq System. On the study's bioinformatics: Across the 670 or so repertoires, a later analysis counted 75 million to 90 million unique TCR beta chains, around 10 million of which were shared by at least two donors. To remove PCR and sequencing errors, raw reads were error-corrected and collapsed into unique sequences using a nearest-neighbor algorithm that merged closely related sequences. V, D and J gene segments were assigned by aligning CDR3 sequences to IMGT reference sequences. For a sequence to be retained, a match of at least six nucleotides to both a V gene segment and a J gene segment was required. A rearrangement was called productive if the CDR3 had no stop codons and remained in frame with V and J, and every other rearrangement was called non-productive. CDR3 was defined according to IMGT convention as the region running from the second conserved V-encoded cysteine to the conserved J-encoded phenylalanine. The earlier analysis of roughly 590 of the donors excluded sequences that lacked an unambiguous match to a single V gene segment. In an earlier analysis of 587 of the donors, V segments were called functional above 56.7% productive rearrangements and were called segregating when the between-donor standard deviation exceeded 5%. A statistical classification framework was built to diagnose cytomegalovirus status from the catalog of TCR beta chain sequences. In a later analysis, TCR nucleotide sequences were compared against IMGT/GENE-DB human TR gene sequences so that V and J genes could be assigned. Using the TCRdist pipeline, a later analysis assigned CDR3 sequences along with most-parsimonious VDJ recombination scenarios. A later analysis defined each TCR beta chain by its CDR3 amino acid sequence plus V-gene family, and excluded reads lacking a unique V-gene family. To address suspected cross-contamination and a sequencing artifact, a later analysis removed approximately 600 highly shared, low-generation-probability nucleotide sequences. A later analysis calculated a clonal expansion index for each public chain from normalized within-repertoire ranks of inferred template counts. Generation probabilities in a later analysis came from a VDJ recombination model fitted to out-of-frame rearrangements, and those results were checked against IGoR. A later analysis scored TCR-TCR, TCR-HLA and TCR-CMV co-occurrence with hypergeometric tests, applying a repertoire-size bias correction to TCR pairs. To estimate false discovery rates, a later analysis permuted the HLA or CMV assignments 20 times. In a later analysis, co-occurring TCRs were grouped with DBSCAN, and TCRdist sequence similarity was added when clustering was performed within HLA-allele-positive subsets. For co-occurrence clustering, repertoires with fewer than 30,000 or more than 120,000 public chains were excluded, along with a handful of repertoires with anomalous nucleotide sharing. TCRdb stores this immuneACCESS table with in-frame sequences only. Part of the clones is absent; in the studies checked, under half of the shortfall reflects unresolved V genes, and no reason is known for the rest. That table is the source of V, J and clone size, and D and trimming were worked out from the DNA. The sample table holds about 130,000 clones, of which around 85% were seen once. Together, the top ten hold about 7% of the sample.

This clone was detected once. Its target antigen remains unknown. No base-level quality is on record; no much larger clone is a single base apart. In total, 600 or so healthy bone marrow donors made up the cohort. At the time of sampling, all cohort members were nominally healthy, though unrecorded immune exposures were likely present. The donor was CMV seropositive and was included in the group of 250 to 300 seropositive cohort members. Each donor provided a peripheral blood sample, and peripheral blood mononuclear cells were used for TCR beta sequencing. Genomic DNA was extracted from the blood cell samples with the Qiagen DNeasy Blood Extraction Kit.

Sample: PBMCs. The sequence was collected from a woman aged 25 to 39 in good health and CMV-seropositive. This chain is built from TRBV9 and TRBJ2-5; TRBD2 fits 9 bases in the junction. The CDR3 is CASSVSGGSQETQYF. The base sequence is TGTGCCAGCAGCGTTAGCGGGGGATCGCAAGAGACCCAGTACTTC.